These 25 T cell receptor beta chains were all obtained from the same sample, sequenced in a study of blood T cell repertoires in COVID-19. Sequencing used immunoSEQ multiplex PCR; TCRdb keeps in-frame clones, though not all of them. The repertoire holds 250,000 to 350,000 clones, about 89% seen once, with about 5.7% in the top ten. Specimen: PBMCs or T cells enriched from blood (not recorded which). The receptors derive from a woman younger than 45 who had recovered from COVID-19.

The V call is TRBV18, the J call TRBJ1-5; 8 nucleotides match TRBD1. Germline V lookup: CDR1 KGHSH, CDR2 LQKENI. The CDR3 length is 13 residues. V was clipped by 3 bases and J by 5 bases; unmatched bases: 0. The chain's CDR3 is CASSPTGDQPQHF. In DNA, the CDR3 is TGTGCCAGCTCACCGACAGGGGATCAGCCCCAGCATTTT.

This rearrangement joins TRBV9 to TRBJ1-2; 9 nucleotides line up with TRBD1. The V gene end was trimmed by 3 bases and the J gene end by 3 bases; junction bases not matched to a gene: 6. Germline V gene lookup returns CDR1 SGDLS and CDR2 YYNGEE. The CDR3 extends over 15 amino acids. The CDR3 DNA follows: TGTGCCAGCAGCGAGGGACAGGGAAGTGACTATGGCTACACCTTC. Translating gives CASSEGQGSDYGYTF.

This clone was seen only a few times. The chain employs TRBV18 and TRBJ1-2; TRBD1 matches at 7 bases. This CDR3 has 15 residues. V trimming: 5 bases; J trimming: 4 bases; junction bases outside the gene matches: 10. CDR1 and CDR2 (germline): KGHSH, LQKENI. DNA of the CDR3: TGTGCCAGCTCAGACCGGGACAGAAATCCCTATGGCTACACCTTC. It translates to CASSDRDRNPYGYTF.

The chain recombines TRBV29-1 with TRBJ2-3; 7 bases map to TRBD1. The length of the CDR3 is 13 residues. With V trimmed by 7 bases and J by 2 bases, 6 bases remained unmatched. Per the germline V gene, CDR1 is SQVTM and CDR2 is ANQGSEA. The CDR3 DNA reads TGCAGCGGGGGACAGCAACCCACAGATACGCAGTATTTT. This codes for CSGGQQPTDTQYF.

This chain joins TRBV9 and TRBJ1-2, with TRBD1 matching over 12 bases. Germline CDR1 and CDR2: SGDLS and YYNGEE. V lost 1 base to trimming and J lost 8 bases; unmatched junction nucleotides: 9. The CDR3 has 16 residues. CDR3 protein: CASSVTPGTGGWGYTF. The CDR3 bases are TGTGCCAGCAGCGTAACTCCCGGGACAGGGGGCTGGGGCTACACCTTC.

This rearrangement joins TRBV30 to TRBJ1-6, with 7 bases fitting TRBD1. Germline V gene sequence: CDR1 GTSNPN, CDR2 SVGIG (reference sequence). Trimming removed 3 bases from V and 6 bases from J; junction bases left unmatched: 8. The CDR3 covers 15 residues. DNA for the CDR3: TGTGCCTGGAGGGGACAGCTAAGGGGTAATTCACCCCTCCACTTT. Translated, it gives CAWRGQLRGNSPLHF.

This clone was counted once. V usage is TRBV5-4 and J usage is TRBJ1-2; a possible D gene is TRBD1 (6 bases). V dropped 0 bases and J dropped 4 bases, with 10 bases sitting between them. CDR3 size: 14 residues. Germline CDR1 and CDR2: SGHNT and YYREEE (reference sequence). The CDR3 loop is CASSLDRVGYGYTF. CDR3 sequence (DNA): TGTGCCAGCAGCTTGGACAGGGTCGGCTATGGCTACACCTTC.

The chain carries TRBV6-5 and TRBJ2-1; 8 bases align to TRBD2. Germline V gene data show CDR1 as MNHEY and CDR2 as SVGAGI. With 9 bases clipped from V and 7 bases from J, the junction kept 8 bases outside the gene matches. The CDR3 runs 13 residues. CDR3 nucleotides: TGTGCCAGTCGGGGGGGGATAATAAATGAGCAGTTCTTC. Its protein is CASRGGIINEQFF.

J is TRBJ2-3 and V is TRBV6-5; 7 nucleotides align to TRBD1. Germline values: CDR1 MNHEY, CDR2 SVGAGI. Trimming removed 0 bases from V and 9 bases from J; junction bases left unmatched: 12. The CDR3 consists of 16 residues. Here the CDR3 reads CASSYSRGTALGTQYF. DNA of the CDR3: TGTGCCAGCAGTTACTCGAGGGGGACAGCCCTGGGGACGCAGTATTTT.

The rearrangement uses TRBV2 and TRBJ1-3; 9 nucleotides align to TRBD1. The CDR3 sequence is 17 residues long. The J segment lost 2 bases and the V segment lost 5 bases, leaving 10 bases of the junction unmatched. CDR1 and CDR2 from the germline V gene are SNHLY and FYNNEI. The CDR3 DNA reads TGTGCCAGCAGTTGGGACAGGGTAATCGGCGCTGGAAACACCATATATTTT. It codes for CASSWDRVIGAGNTIYF. The variable domain in full, with the rest retrieved from reference TRBV2 and TRBJ1-3, is EPEVTQTPSHQVTQMGQEVILRCVPISNHLYFYWYRQILGQKVEFLVSFYNNEISEKSEIFDDQFSVERPDGSNFTLKIRSTKLEDSAMYFCASSWDRVIGAGNTIYFGEGSWLTVV.

This chain joins TRBV28 and TRBJ2-7, with 8 bases identical to TRBD2. The junction had 5 bases not matched to a gene; V was cut back by 7 bases and J by 3 bases. Germline CDR1 is MDHEN and CDR2 is SYDVKM. CDR3 length: 13 amino acids. In DNA, the CDR3 is TGTGCCAGCATGGCGGGGGGACTCTACGAGCAGTACTTC. It codes for CASMAGGLYEQYF.

The chain uses TRBV5-1 and TRBJ2-5, with 7 nucleotides matching TRBD1. The CDR3 has 15 amino acids. The V gene's germline CDR1 is SGHRS and CDR2 YFSETQ. V shed 1 base, J shed 0 bases, and the junction held 3 bases outside the gene matches. This CDR3 is CASSLYRGYQETQYF. CDR3 nucleotide sequence: TGCGCCAGCAGCTTGTACAGGGGCTACCAAGAGACCCAGTACTTC.

V usage is TRBV7-9 and J usage is TRBJ1-2; D gene unclear. CDR3 length: 12 amino acids. Per the germline V gene, CDR1 is SEHNR and CDR2 is FQNEAQ (reference sequence). The ends were cut back, 8 bases at V and 2 bases at J, with 9 bases in the middle. CDR3 DNA sequence: TGTGCCAGCGGGCACAACAACTATGGCTACACCTTC. Protein sequence: CASGHNNYGYTF.

The chain uses TRBV5-4 and TRBJ1-1; possibly TRBD1 for D (6 bases). Deletions cut 4 bases from V and 0 bases from J, with 13 bases between. The CDR3 length is 15 residues. From germline, CDR1 is SGHNT and CDR2 YYREEE (reference sequence). CDR3 coding DNA: TGTGCCAGCAGCCAACCAGGGGCTATGAACACTGAAGCTTTCTTT. Translation gives CASSQPGAMNTEAFF.

This clone was seen ten or more times. The rearrangement links TRBV4-2 to TRBJ2-7, with TRBD1 identical over 8 bases. V shed 0 bases, J shed 5 bases, and the junction held 6 bases outside the gene matches. The CDR3 has 15 residues. CDR1 is LGHNA, CDR2 YNFKEQ, per germline. The CDR3 DNA reads as TGTGCCAGCAGCCAAGATGAGACAGGGGCTGACGAGCAGTACTTC. It yields the protein CASSQDETGADEQYF.

The rearrangement joins TRBV6-5 to TRBJ2-5; perhaps TRBD2 as D (5 bases). Per the germline V gene, CDR1 is MNHEY and CDR2 is SVGAGI. V lost 2 bases and J lost 1, with 8 bases in between. This CDR3 is built from 14 residues. In DNA form, the CDR3 reads TGTGCCAGCAGTTACGCCGGAGGCCAAGAGACCCAGTACTTC. The encoded protein is CASSYAGGQETQYF.

The chain employs TRBV6-6 and TRBJ2-7; the D is unclear. Germline V lookup: CDR1 MNHNY, CDR2 SVGAGI (reference sequence). The CDR3 runs 14 residues. Deletions cut 2 bases from V and 3 bases from J, with 11 bases between. The CDR3 DNA follows: TGTGCCAGCAGTTACCGCACGACTGACTACGAGCAGTACTTC. It is translated as CASSYRTTDYEQYF.

This clone has just one count. The chain is built from TRBV19 and TRBJ2-7; a weak D match, TRBD2 (6 bases). CDR1 and CDR2 from the germline V gene are LNHDA and SQIVND (reference sequence). V was shortened by 5 bases and J by 2 bases, with 22 bases between the two germline ends. The CDR3 contains 17 residues. The chain's CDR3 is CASSPGLAITTAYEQYF. DNA of the CDR3: TGTGCCAGTAGTCCCGGCCTAGCGATTACGACAGCCTACGAGCAGTACTTC.

A word on this clone: The same CDR3 arises from other DNA sequences in this sample as well. The chain recombines TRBV5-4 with TRBJ1-1; 7 bases map to TRBD1. The ends lost 4 bases at V and 2 bases at J; junction bases unmatched: 2. CDR3 length: 13 amino acids. Germline loops: CDR1 SGHNT, CDR2 YYREEE (reference sequence). The CDR3 DNA sequence: TGTGCCAGCAGCCGGACAGGAAACACTGAAGCTTTCTTT. Translation: CASSRTGNTEAFF. The full variable domain, rest sourced from reference TRBV5-4 and TRBJ1-1, is ETGVTQSPTHLIKTRGQQVTLRCSSQSGHNTVSWYQQALGQGPQFIFQYYREEENGRGNFPPRFSGLQFPNYSSELNVNALELDDSALYLCASSRTGNTEAFFGQGTRLTVV.

The rearrangement joins TRBV5-5 to TRBJ2-5, with TRBD2 as a possible D gene (6 bases). Germline CDR1 and CDR2: SGHKS and YYEKEE (reference sequence). The CDR3 extends over 13 amino acids. V gave up 4 bases and J gave up 5 bases, with 12 bases separating them. The CDR3 sequence: CASSQGLTETQYF. The CDR3 nucleotides read TGTGCCAGCAGCCAGGGACTGACGGAGACCCAGTACTTC.

This chain links TRBV6-6 with TRBJ2-3, with 15 bases aligning to TRBD2. The V gene's germline CDR1 is MNHNY and CDR2 SVGAGI (reference sequence). The CDR3 totals 20 residues. The junction had 12 bases not matched to a gene; V was cut back by 5 bases and J by 0 bases. CDR3 residues: CASSLTQGLAGGTSTDTQYF. The CDR3, as DNA: TGTGCCAGCAGTCTCACCCAAGGACTAGCGGGGGGGACTAGCACAGATACGCAGTATTTT.

The chain joins TRBV5-1 to TRBJ1-2; 12 bases are shared with TRBD1. The germline V gene has CDR1 SGHRS and CDR2 YFSETQ. The junction had 9 bases not matched to a gene; V was cut back by 3 bases and J by 6 bases. CDR3 size: 16 residues. DNA for the CDR3: TGCGCCAGCAGCTCATCCGGGACAGGGGGCGCAGATGGCTACACCTTC. Its protein is CASSSSGTGGADGYTF.

Comments on this clone: This sample also contains other DNA sequences that code for the same CDR3. The chain combines TRBV2 with TRBJ2-6; TRBD1 aligns across 10 bases. Germline values: CDR1 SNHLY, CDR2 FYNNEI. The CDR3 length is 17 residues. The junction had 5 bases not matched to a gene; V was cut back by 6 bases and J by 0 bases. As DNA, the CDR3 is TGTGCCAGCAGCCCGGGACAGGGGTACTCTGGGGCCAACGTCCTGACTTTC. Protein: CASSPGQGYSGANVLTF.

V is TRBV29-1 and J is TRBJ2-1, with TRBD2 matching 8 bases. From germline, CDR1 is SQVTM and CDR2 ANQGSEA. The CDR3 covers 16 residues. After removal of 5 bases from V and 5 bases from J, the junction contained 14 bases not matched to a gene. CDR3 loop: CSVFRVGRGADNEQFF. As DNA, the CDR3 is TGCAGCGTTTTTCGGGTTGGGCGGGGGGCCGACAATGAGCAGTTCTTC.

The chain carries TRBV7-3 and TRBJ2-3; 10 bases line up with TRBD1. The CDR3 runs 16 residues. Trimming took 4 bases from V and 5 from J; bases not matched to a gene: 9. Germline lookup yields CDR1 SGHTA and CDR2 FQGTGA. CDR3 region: CASSSKGGQGIDTQYF. In DNA, the CDR3 is TGTGCCAGCAGCTCAAAGGGGGGACAGGGGATAGATACGCAGTATTTT.